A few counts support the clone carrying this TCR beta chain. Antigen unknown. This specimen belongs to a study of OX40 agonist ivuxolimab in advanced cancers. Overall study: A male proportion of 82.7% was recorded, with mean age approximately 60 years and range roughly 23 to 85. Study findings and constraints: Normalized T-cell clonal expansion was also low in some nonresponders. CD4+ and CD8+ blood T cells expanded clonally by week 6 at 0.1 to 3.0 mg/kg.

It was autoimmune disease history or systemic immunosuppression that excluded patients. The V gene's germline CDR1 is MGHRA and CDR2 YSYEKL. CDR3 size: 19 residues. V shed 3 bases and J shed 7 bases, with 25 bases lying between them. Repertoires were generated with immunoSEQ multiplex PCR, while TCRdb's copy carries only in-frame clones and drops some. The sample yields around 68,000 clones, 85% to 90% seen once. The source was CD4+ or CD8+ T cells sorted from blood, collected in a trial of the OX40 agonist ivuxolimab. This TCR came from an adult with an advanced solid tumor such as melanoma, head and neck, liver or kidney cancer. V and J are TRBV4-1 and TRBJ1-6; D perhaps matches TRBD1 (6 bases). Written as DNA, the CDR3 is TGCGCCAGCAGCCAGTTGGCGATCTTACAGGGATTTTACAATTCACCCCTCCACTTT. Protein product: CASSQLAILQGFYNSPLHF.